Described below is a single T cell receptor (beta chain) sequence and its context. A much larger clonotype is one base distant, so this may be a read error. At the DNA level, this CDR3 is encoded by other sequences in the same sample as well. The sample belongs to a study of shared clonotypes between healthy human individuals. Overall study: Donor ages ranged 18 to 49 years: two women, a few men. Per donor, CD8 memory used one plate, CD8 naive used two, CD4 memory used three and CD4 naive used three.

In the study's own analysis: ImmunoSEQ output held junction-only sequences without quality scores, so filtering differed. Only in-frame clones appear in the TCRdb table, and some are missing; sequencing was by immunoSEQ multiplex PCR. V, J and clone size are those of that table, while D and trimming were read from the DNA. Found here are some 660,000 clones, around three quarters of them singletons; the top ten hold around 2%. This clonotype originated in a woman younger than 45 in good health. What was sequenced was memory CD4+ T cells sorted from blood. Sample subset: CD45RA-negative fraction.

The CDR3 region is CASSLGGDGYTF. The CDR3 DNA follows: TGCGCCAGCAGCTTGGGGGGAGATGGCTACACCTTC. This chain links TRBV5-1 with TRBJ1-2; D ambiguous. The germline V gene encodes CDR1 SGHRS and CDR2 YFSETQ. The CDR3 has 12 amino acids. V gave up 0 bases and J gave up 6 bases, with 6 bases separating them. The full variable domain, completed using reference TRBV5-1 and TRBJ1-2, is KAGVTQTPRYLIKTRGQQVTLSCSPISGHRSVSWYQQTPGQGLQFLFEYFSETQRNKGNFPGRFSGRQFSNSRSEMNVSTLELGDSALYLCASSLGGDGYTFGSGTRLTVV.